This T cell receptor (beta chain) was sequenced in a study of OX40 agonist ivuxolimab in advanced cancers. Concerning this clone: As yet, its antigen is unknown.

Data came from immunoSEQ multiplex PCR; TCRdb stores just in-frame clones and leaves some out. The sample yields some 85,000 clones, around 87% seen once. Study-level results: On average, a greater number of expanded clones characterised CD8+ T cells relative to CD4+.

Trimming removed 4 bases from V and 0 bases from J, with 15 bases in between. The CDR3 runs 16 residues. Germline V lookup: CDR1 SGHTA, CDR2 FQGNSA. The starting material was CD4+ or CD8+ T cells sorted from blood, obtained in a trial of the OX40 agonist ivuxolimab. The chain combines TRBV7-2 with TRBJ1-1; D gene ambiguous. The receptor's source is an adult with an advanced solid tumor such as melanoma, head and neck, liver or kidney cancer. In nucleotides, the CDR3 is TGTGCCAGCAGCTCTACCCATGTTGGAGTGAACACTGAAGCTTTCTTT. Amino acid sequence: CASSSTHVGVNTEAFF. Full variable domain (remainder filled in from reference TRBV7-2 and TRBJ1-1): GAGVSQSPSNKVTEKGKDVELRCDPISGHTALYWYRQSLGQGLEFLIYFQGNSAPDKSGLPSDRFSAERTGGSVSTLTIQRTQQEDSAVYLCASSSTHVGVNTEAFFGQGTRLTVV.